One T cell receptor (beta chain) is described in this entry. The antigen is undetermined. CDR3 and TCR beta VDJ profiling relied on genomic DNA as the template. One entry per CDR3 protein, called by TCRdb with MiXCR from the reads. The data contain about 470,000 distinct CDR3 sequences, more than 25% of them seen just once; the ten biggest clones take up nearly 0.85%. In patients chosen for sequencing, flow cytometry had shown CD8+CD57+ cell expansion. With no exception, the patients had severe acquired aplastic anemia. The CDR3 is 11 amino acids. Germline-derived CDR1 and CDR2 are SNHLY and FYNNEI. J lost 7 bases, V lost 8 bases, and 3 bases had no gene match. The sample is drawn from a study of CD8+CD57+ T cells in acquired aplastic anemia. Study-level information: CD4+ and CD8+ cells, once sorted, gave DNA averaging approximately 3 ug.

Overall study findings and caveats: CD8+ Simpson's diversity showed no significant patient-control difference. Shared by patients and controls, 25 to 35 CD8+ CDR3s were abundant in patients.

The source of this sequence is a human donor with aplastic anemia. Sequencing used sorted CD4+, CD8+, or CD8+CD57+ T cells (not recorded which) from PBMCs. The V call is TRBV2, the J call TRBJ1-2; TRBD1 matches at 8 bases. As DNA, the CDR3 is TGTGCCAGCCGAGGACAGGGTGGCTACACCTTC. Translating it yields CASRGQGGYTF.